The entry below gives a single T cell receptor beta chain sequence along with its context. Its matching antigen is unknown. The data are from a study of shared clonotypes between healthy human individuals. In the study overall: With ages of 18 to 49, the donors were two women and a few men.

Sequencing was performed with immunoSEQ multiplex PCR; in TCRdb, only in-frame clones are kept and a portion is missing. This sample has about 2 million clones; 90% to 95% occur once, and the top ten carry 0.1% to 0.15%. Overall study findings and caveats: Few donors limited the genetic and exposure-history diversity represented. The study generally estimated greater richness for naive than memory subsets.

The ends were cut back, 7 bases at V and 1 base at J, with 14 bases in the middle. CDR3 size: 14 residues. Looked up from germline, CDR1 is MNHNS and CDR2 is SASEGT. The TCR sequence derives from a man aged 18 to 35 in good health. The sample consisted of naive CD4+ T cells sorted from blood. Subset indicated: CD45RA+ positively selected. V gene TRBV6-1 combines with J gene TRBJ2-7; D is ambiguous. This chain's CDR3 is CASKGGYLSYEQYF. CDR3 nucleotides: TGTGCCAGCAAGGGTGGGTACTTATCCTACGAGCAGTACTTC.